The clone carrying this T cell receptor (beta chain) has only one observation. The data derive from a study of blood T cell repertoires in COVID-19. Whole-study context: Material from acute and convalescent COVID-19 was sourced from the United States, Italy and Spain.

Profiled with immunoSEQ multiplex PCR; TCRdb holds only in-frame clones, not every one. The table records about 220,000 clones, 80% to 90% of them present only once. Participants were aged about 18 to 100 years from 24 US areas. The CDR3 runs to 14 residues. V lost 0 bases, J lost 4 bases, and 9 bases lay in between. Germline V lookup: CDR1 SGHRS, CDR2 YFSETQ. Specimen: PBMCs or T cells enriched from blood (not recorded which). The clonotype comes from a woman aged 18-29 years in a cohort exposed to, infected with or recovered from COVID-19 (not recorded which). The chain has TRBV5-1 and TRBJ2-3; D is perhaps TRBD1 (6 bases). CDR3 residues: CASSLAGEPDTQYF. CDR3 coding DNA: TGCGCCAGCAGCTTGGCAGGGGAACCAGATACGCAGTATTTT.